The 22 T cell receptor beta chains presented below share a single source sample, sequenced in a study of blood T cell repertoires in COVID-19. This table comes from immunoSEQ multiplex PCR, and its TCRdb copy is limited to in-frame clones, with some not included. The sample shows fewer than 85,000 clones, approximately 85% of them seen only once. The sequencing sample was made of peripheral blood. The receptors were gathered from a man older than 75 with acute or convalescent COVID-19.

The chain employs TRBV7-9 and TRBJ1-1, with D perhaps matching TRBD1 (6 bases). Germline V gene lookup returns CDR1 SEHNR and CDR2 FQNEAQ (reference sequence). With 2 bases removed from V and 0 bases from J, the gap between germline ends came to 13 bases. The CDR3 consists of 16 residues. Here the CDR3 DNA reads TGTGCCAGCAGCTTACAAACGGGACACCTGAACACTGAAGCTTTCTTT. Protein: CASSLQTGHLNTEAFF.

This clone was picked up one time. J is TRBJ2-7 and V is TRBV4-1, with D perhaps matching TRBD1 (5 bases). Deletions cut 4 bases from V and 2 bases from J, with 12 bases between. The CDR3 has 14 residues. Per the germline V gene, CDR1 is MGHRA and CDR2 is YSYEKL. Written as DNA, the CDR3 is TGCGCCAGCAGCCCTTCTGCCAGGGCCTACGAGCAGTACTTC. This encodes CASSPSARAYEQYF.

There are a few counts of this clone. CDR3 amino acids: CASSAYSDSNQPQHF. The CDR3 DNA follows: TGTGCCAGTAGTGCCTACAGTGATAGCAATCAGCCCCAGCATTTT. The J gene is TRBJ1-5, the V gene TRBV19; unclear D gene. Germline assignment: CDR1 LNHDA and CDR2 SQIVND (reference sequence). CDR3 length equals 15 residues. V was trimmed by 5 bases and J by 0 bases, leaving 11 bases between them.

The V call is TRBV7-9, the J call TRBJ1-2; D gene unclear. From germline, CDR1 is SEHNR and CDR2 FQNEAQ (reference sequence). CDR3 size: 16 residues. V lost 2 bases to trimming and J lost 4 bases, with 17 bases between them. CDR3 sequence: CASSLYESRPSYGYTF. The CDR3 DNA reads TGTGCCAGCAGCTTATATGAGTCGCGCCCTAGCTATGGCTACACCTTC.

The J gene is TRBJ2-7, the V gene TRBV13, with TRBD1 matching 9 bases. The J segment lost 6 bases and the V segment lost 5 bases, leaving 8 bases of the junction unmatched. Germline CDR1 and CDR2: PRHDT and FYEKMQ (reference sequence). CDR3 length: 14 amino acids. The CDR3 bases are TGTGCCAGCAGCCTTAGTGGGACAGGGCGCGAGCAGTACTTC. Translating gives CASSLSGTGREQYF.

The chain recombines TRBV19 with TRBJ2-7, with TRBD2 identical over 10 bases. The CDR3 loop spans 17 amino acids. Unmatched junction bases numbered 10, after V lost 5 bases and J lost 0 bases. Germline V lookup: CDR1 LNHDA, CDR2 SQIVND (reference sequence). In nucleotides, the CDR3 is TGTGCCAGTAGTTTCGGACGGACTAGCGGTAGCTCCTACGAGCAGTACTTC. Protein sequence: CASSFGRTSGSSYEQYF.

The rearrangement joins TRBV9 to TRBJ2-2; tentative D call: TRBD2 (5 bases). This CDR3 has 16 residues. Trimming shortened V by 3 bases and J by 0 bases, and 12 bases separated the two germline ends. Germline loops: CDR1 SGDLS, CDR2 YYNGEE. Here the CDR3 reads CASSAPRGTNTGELFF. As DNA, the CDR3 is TGTGCCAGCAGCGCTCCCCGGGGTACGAACACCGGGGAGCTGTTTTTT.

The chain links TRBV11-1 to TRBJ2-5; 8 nucleotides line up with TRBD1. V trimming: 2 bases; J trimming: 2 bases; junction bases outside the gene matches: 4. Looked up from germline, CDR1 is SGHAT and CDR2 is FQDESV (reference sequence). This CDR3 region has 15 residues. The CDR3 DNA sequence: TGTGCCAGCAGCTTATGGGGACAGGCTCAAGAGACCCAGTACTTC. This encodes CASSLWGQAQETQYF.

CDR3 nucleotide sequence: TGTGCCAGCCTACAAATAGCGGGGGGGGGTGAGCAGTTCTTC. Translation gives CASLQIAGGGEQFF. The genes are TRBV19 and TRBJ2-1, with 11 bases that match TRBD2. The junction had 10 bases not matched to a gene; V was cut back by 9 bases and J by 9 bases. The CDR3 sequence is 14 residues long. Germline V gene data show CDR1 as LNHDA and CDR2 as SQIVND (reference sequence).

The chain recombines TRBV7-9 with TRBJ2-1; 13 bases agree with TRBD2. The germline CDR1 and CDR2 sequences are SEHNR and FQNEAQ (reference sequence). This CDR3 has 15 amino acids. After removal of 5 bases from V and 8 bases from J, the junction contained 6 bases not matched to a gene. The CDR3 spells CASSQTSGGPDEQFF. Written as DNA, the CDR3 is TGTGCCAGCAGCCAGACTAGCGGGGGGCCGGATGAGCAGTTCTTC.

This clone appeared once. J is TRBJ1-1 and V is TRBV19; D is unresolved. From germline, CDR1 is LNHDA and CDR2 SQIVND (reference sequence). The CDR3 spans 15 residues. Trimming cost V 2 bases and J 1 base, with 11 bases left between them. In DNA, the CDR3 is TGTGCCAGTAGTATATTTGGAGGATGGAACACTGAAGCTTTCTTT. Its translation: CASSIFGGWNTEAFF. The complete variable domain, with remaining parts taken from reference TRBV19 and TRBJ1-1, reads DGGITQSPKYLFRKEGQNVTLSCEQNLNHDAMYWYRQDPGQGLRLIYYSQIVNDFQKGDIAEGYSVSREKKESFPLTVTSAQKNPTAFYLCASSIFGGWNTEAFFGQGTRLTVV.

V usage is TRBV10-3 and J usage is TRBJ1-1, with a possible D match to TRBD1 (6 bases). Trimming pared 8 bases from V and 0 bases from J, leaving 13 bases between. The V gene's germline CDR1 is ENHRY and CDR2 SYGVKD. CDR3 length: 14 residues. CDR3 loop: CAIQTDSLNTEAFF. For the CDR3, the DNA is TGTGCCATCCAAACGGACAGCTTGAACACTGAAGCTTTCTTT.

This chain connects TRBV11-3 to TRBJ2-3; tentatively, D is TRBD2 (5 bases). With 1 base removed from V and 5 bases from J, the gap between germline ends came to 13 bases. CDR3 length: 15 amino acids. The germline V gene encodes CDR1 SGHNT and CDR2 YENEEA. Written as DNA, the CDR3 is TGTGCCAGCAGCTTAGGCGGCGGGTGGAGAGATACGCAGTATTTT. This sequence encodes CASSLGGGWRDTQYF.

J is TRBJ2-2 and V is TRBV18; D call uncertain. Germline loops: CDR1 KGHSH, CDR2 LQKENI. This CDR3 spans 13 amino acids. V was trimmed by 3 bases and J by 5 bases, leaving 7 bases between them. The CDR3 reads CASSPRETGELFF. CDR3 sequence (DNA): TGTGCCAGCTCACCCCGAGAGACCGGGGAGCTGTTTTTT.

This sequence joins TRBV19 and TRBJ1-5; D is unresolved. Trimming left V 5 bases short and J 3 bases short, with 17 bases between. Germline assignment: CDR1 LNHDA and CDR2 SQIVND (reference sequence). The CDR3 is made up of 16 amino acids. CDR3: CASSRAWVGDNQPQHF. The DNA of the CDR3 is TGTGCCAGTAGTCGGGCGTGGGTGGGAGACAATCAGCCCCAGCATTTT.

The chain recombines TRBV6-5 with TRBJ1-1; the match to TRBD1 covers 8 bases. Germline CDR1 reads MNHEY; CDR2 reads SVGAGI. CDR3 length equals 14 residues. V shed 10 bases, J shed 11 bases, and the junction held 18 bases outside the gene matches. The CDR3 region has the DNA TGTGCCACCGAGTCGTTCCGGGACAGGCCTAGGGCTTTCTTT. It specifies CATESFRDRPRAFF.

The chain combines TRBV29-1 with TRBJ2-7, with 9 bases lining up with TRBD1. Per germline, CDR1 SQVTM and CDR2 ANQGSEA. The CDR3 runs to 14 residues. The V segment lost 5 bases and the J segment 0 bases; nucleotides outside the gene matches: 5. The CDR3 DNA reads as TGCAGCGTTACTCCGGGACAGGGCTCCTACGAGCAGTACTTC. It encodes CSVTPGQGSYEQYF.

This clone was recorded once. V usage is TRBV5-8 and J usage is TRBJ2-1; tentative D call: TRBD2 (5 bases). Germline values: CDR1 SGHTS, CDR2 YDEGEE. V shed 4 bases and J shed 7 bases, with 18 bases lying between them. The CDR3 totals 15 residues. The CDR3 DNA is TGTGCCAGCAGCCCCGAGTTGCGGGTGGGAAATGAGCAGTTCTTC. This translates into CASSPELRVGNEQFF.

The rearrangement joins TRBV18 to TRBJ1-1; TRBD1 matches at 9 bases. V shed 3 bases and J 4 bases; nucleotides not matched to a gene: 3. The V gene's germline CDR1 is KGHSH and CDR2 LQKENI. This CDR3 contains 14 residues. The CDR3 reads CASSPGQGSTEAFF. CDR3 DNA: TGTGCCAGCTCACCGGGACAGGGCAGCACTGAAGCTTTCTTT.

The chain carries TRBV19 and TRBJ1-4; D is undetermined. This CDR3 contains 13 residues. CDR1 and CDR2 (germline): LNHDA, SQIVND (reference sequence). Deletions cut 8 bases from V and 6 bases from J, with 13 bases between. In nucleotides, the CDR3 is TGTGCCAGTGTTACGAAGCCGCATGAAAAACTGTTTTTT. Translation gives CASVTKPHEKLFF.

The sample holds a few counts of this clone. The CDR3 DNA sequence: TGTGCCAGCAGCTTAGAGGACCCGGGGGTCTACGAGCAGTACTTC. Its protein product is CASSLEDPGVYEQYF. This sequence joins TRBV7-9 and TRBJ2-7; D possibly corresponds to TRBD2 (6 bases). V shed 1 base and J shed 3 bases, with 13 bases lying between them. The CDR3 loop spans 15 amino acids. CDR1 is SEHNR and CDR2 is FQNEAQ in the germline V gene (reference sequence).

The CDR3 sequence is CASREGQLNTEAFF. The CDR3 bases are TGTGCCAGTAGGGAAGGACAGCTGAACACTGAAGCTTTCTTT. The rearrangement uses TRBV19 and TRBJ1-1, with D perhaps TRBD1 (6 bases). Germline assignment: CDR1 LNHDA and CDR2 SQIVND (reference sequence). There are 14 residues in the CDR3. The ends were cut back, 6 bases at V and 0 bases at J, with 11 bases in the middle. Looking up the rest from reference TRBV19 and TRBJ1-1 gives the full variable domain: DGGITQSPKYLFRKEGQNVTLSCEQNLNHDAMYWYRQDPGQGLRLIYYSQIVNDFQKGDIAEGYSVSREKKESFPLTVTSAQKNPTAFYLCASREGQLNTEAFFGQGTRLTVV.